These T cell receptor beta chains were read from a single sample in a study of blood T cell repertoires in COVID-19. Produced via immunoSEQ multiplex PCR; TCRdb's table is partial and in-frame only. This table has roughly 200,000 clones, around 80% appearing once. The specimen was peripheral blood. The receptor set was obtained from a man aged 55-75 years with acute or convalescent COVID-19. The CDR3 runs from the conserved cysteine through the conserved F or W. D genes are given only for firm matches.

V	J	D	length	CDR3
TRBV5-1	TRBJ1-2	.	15	CASSQGTQTNYGYTF
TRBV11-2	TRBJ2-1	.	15	CASLKERSSYNEQFF
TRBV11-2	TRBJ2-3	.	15	CASSLTPERGDTQYF
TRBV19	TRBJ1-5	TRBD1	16	CASSITGGTGNQPQHF
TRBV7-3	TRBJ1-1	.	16	CASSLLGAGANTEAFF
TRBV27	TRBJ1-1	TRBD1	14	CASTSRQGVTEAFF
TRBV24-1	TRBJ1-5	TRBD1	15	CATSDSTGGNQPQHF
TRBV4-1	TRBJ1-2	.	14	CASSQGVRGSGYTF
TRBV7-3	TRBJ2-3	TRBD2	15	CASSSGLAGTDTQYF
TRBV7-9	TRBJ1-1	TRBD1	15	CASSPKDRIGTEAFF
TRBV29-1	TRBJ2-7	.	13	CSGKQGGSYEQYF